The 23 T cell receptor beta chains reported below all come from one sample, sequenced in a study of T cell responses to AZD1222 COVID-19 vaccine. Using immunoSEQ multiplex PCR, the repertoire was profiled, and TCRdb retains in-frame clones only, with some absent. The sample consists of approximately 220,000 clones, approximately 94% of them appearing once. The input for sequencing was peripheral blood, taken on day 0 of MenACWY control vaccination. The receptors originated from an adult in good health.

The V gene is TRBV3-1 (or the pseudogene TRBV3-2), the J gene TRBJ1-1, with D uncertain. This CDR3 is built from 15 residues. Germline V gives CDR1 LGHDT, CDR2 YNNKEL (reference sequence). The germline V and J ends were trimmed by 0 bases and 1 base, with 9 bases remaining between them. CDR3 bases: TGTGCCAGCAGCCAAGATTGGCGGGCGAACACTGAAGCTTTCTTT. Translated: CASSQDWRANTEAFF.

The chain employs TRBV7-6 and TRBJ1-1; D gene uncertain. V was pared by 1 base and J by 4 bases, with 13 bases between. Germline-derived CDR1 and CDR2 are SGHVS and FNYEAQ. The CDR3 sequence is 15 residues long. The CDR3 reads CASSLGTSIGTEAFF. The CDR3 nucleotides read TGTGCCAGCAGCTTAGGTACCTCAATAGGCACTGAAGCTTTCTTT.

This chain joins TRBV3-1 (or the pseudogene TRBV3-2) and TRBJ1-4; 8 bases are a match to TRBD1. The germline V gene has CDR1 LGHDT and CDR2 YNNKEL (reference sequence). V was clipped by 3 bases and J by 2 bases; unmatched bases: 2. There are 15 residues in the CDR3. The CDR3 reads CASSQTGVTNEKLFF. The DNA for the CDR3 is TGTGCCAGCAGCCAGACAGGGGTCACTAATGAAAAACTGTTTTTT.

The chain recombines TRBV6-1 with TRBJ2-1; D uncertain. The CDR3 extends over 16 amino acids. Trimming pared 2 bases from V and 8 bases from J, leaving 19 bases between. Germline-derived CDR1 and CDR2 are MNHNS and SASEGT. The CDR3, as DNA: TGTGCCAGCAGTGAAAAGGGCCTAAGGGTGGGCGATGAGCAGTTCTTC. It translates to CASSEKGLRVGDEQFF.

The rearrangement joins TRBV30 to TRBJ1-3, with D unresolved. V lost 4 bases and J 0 bases, leaving 4 bases between the germline ends. CDR1 is GTSNPN and CDR2 is SVGIG in the germline V gene (reference sequence). The CDR3 extends over 12 amino acids. The CDR3 bases are TGTGCCTGGACTAACTCTGGAAACACCATATATTTT. Residues: CAWTNSGNTIYF.

The chain couples TRBV10-3 to TRBJ2-1; D gene ambiguous. The CDR3 loop spans 13 amino acids. With 7 bases removed from V and 2 bases from J, the gap between germline ends came to 9 bases. CDR1 and CDR2 (germline): ENHRY, SYGVKD. The CDR3 sequence is CAINQVAYNEQFF. The CDR3 DNA reads as TGTGCCATCAACCAGGTTGCCTACAATGAGCAGTTCTTC.

The J gene is TRBJ2-3, the V gene TRBV6-4; no clear D gene. Germline V gives CDR1 MRHNA, CDR2 SNTAGT. Deletions cut 0 bases from V and 3 bases from J, with 7 bases between. This CDR3 has 14 residues. For the CDR3, the DNA is TGTGCCAGCAGTGACTCTCTGGAGACAGATACGCAGTATTTT. This sequence encodes CASSDSLETDTQYF.

V is TRBV7-2 and J is TRBJ2-7; 11 nucleotides agree with TRBD2. The CDR3 length is 14 residues. V shed 7 bases and J 7 bases; nucleotides not matched to a gene: 9. CDR1 is SGHTA, CDR2 FQGNSA, per germline. The CDR3 bases are TGTGCCAGCACCCCCGGGACTAGCGGACGGGAGCAGTACTTC. Translated, it gives CASTPGTSGREQYF. Together with reference TRBV7-2 and TRBJ2-7, the CDR3 gives the full variable domain: GAGVSQSPSNKVTEKGKDVELRCDPISGHTALYWYRQSLGQGLEFLIYFQGNSAPDKSGLPSDRFSAERTGGSVSTLTIQRTQQEDSAVYLCASTPGTSGREQYFGPGTRLTVT.

The chain couples TRBV6-5 to TRBJ1-2, with TRBD1 as a possible D gene (5 bases). V was pared by 3 bases and J by 1 base, with 12 bases between. From germline, CDR1 is MNHEY and CDR2 SVGAGI. This CDR3 is built from 15 residues. DNA of the CDR3: TGTGCCAGCAGTTATAGCAGGGCTAATAACTATGGCTACACCTTC. Translated: CASSYSRANNYGYTF.

This clone was found once. The chain employs TRBV7-8 and TRBJ1-2; no clear D gene. CDR1 is SGHVS, CDR2 FQNEAQ, per germline. CDR3 size: 13 residues. Trimming left V 1 base short and J 7 bases short, with 10 bases between. The CDR3 protein is CASSLDMERGYTF. The CDR3 coding sequence is TGTGCCAGCAGCTTAGATATGGAACGTGGCTACACCTTC. Supplemented by reference TRBV7-8 and TRBJ1-2, the full variable domain reads GAGVSQSPRYKVAKRGQDVALRCDPISGHVSLFWYQQALGQGPEFLTYFQNEAQLDKSGLPSDRFFAERPEGSVSTLKIQRTQQEDSAVYLCASSLDMERGYTFGSGTRLTVV.

Note on this clone: Likely a read error: the CDR3 ends without its conserved phenylalanine or tryptophan. DNA of the CDR3: TGTGCCAGCAGCTCGGCGAGGGAGAACACTGAAGCTTTCCTT. Translation: CASSSARENTEAFL. The chain has TRBV7-9 and TRBJ1-1; no clear D gene. Germline CDR1 and CDR2: SEHNR and FQNEAQ (reference sequence). V shed 4 bases and J shed 1 base, with 10 bases lying between them. The CDR3 consists of 14 residues.

The chain uses TRBV3-1 (or the pseudogene TRBV3-2) and TRBJ2-2; D gene unclear. CDR1 is LGHDT and CDR2 is YNNKEL in the germline V gene (reference sequence). The CDR3 runs 14 residues. Trimming removed 1 base from V and 4 bases from J, with 7 bases in between. CDR3 loop: CASSQGFSTGELFF. Written as DNA, the CDR3 is TGTGCCAGCAGCCAAGGGTTCTCCACCGGGGAGCTGTTTTTT.

V gene TRBV5-1 combines with J gene TRBJ2-2; D call uncertain. The CDR3 is 17 amino acids. Germline lookup yields CDR1 SGHRS and CDR2 YFSETQ. Trimming shortened V by 0 bases and J by 0 bases, and 12 bases separated the two germline ends. CDR3 sequence: CASSLDATPSNTGELFF. In nucleotides, the CDR3 is TGCGCCAGCAGCTTGGACGCGACACCATCGAACACCGGGGAGCTGTTTTTT. Looking up the rest from reference TRBV5-1 and TRBJ2-2 gives the full variable domain: KAGVTQTPRYLIKTRGQQVTLSCSPISGHRSVSWYQQTPGQGLQFLFEYFSETQRNKGNFPGRFSGRQFSNSRSEMNVSTLELGDSALYLCASSLDATPSNTGELFFGEGSRLTVL.

V gene TRBV9 combines with J gene TRBJ1-5; D remains unclear. This CDR3 is built from 15 residues. V was trimmed by 4 bases and J by 1 base, leaving 12 bases between them. Germline values: CDR1 SGDLS, CDR2 YYNGEE. CDR3 DNA sequence: TGTGCCAGCAGCCCCGGAGGTATGAGCAATCAGCCCCAGCATTTT. Its translation is CASSPGGMSNQPQHF. Variable domain in full (rest from reference TRBV9 and TRBJ1-5): DSGVTQTPKHLITATGQRVTLRCSPRSGDLSVYWYQQSLDQGLQFLIQYYNGEERAKGNILERFSAQQFPDLHSELNLSSLELGDSALYFCASSPGGMSNQPQHFGDGTRLSIL.

This chain links TRBV7-9 with TRBJ1-1, with 7 nucleotides matching TRBD1. The CDR3 is 14 amino acids. Germline trimming cut 4 bases from V and 3 bases from J; bases unmatched to any gene: 5. Per germline, CDR1 SEHNR and CDR2 FQNEAQ (reference sequence). CDR3 DNA: TGTGCCAGCAGCTCCGTGACAGGGCACACTGAAGCTTTCTTT. Translating gives CASSSVTGHTEAFF.

The rearrangement uses TRBV6-5 and TRBJ2-5; D is ambiguous. CDR3 length: 12 amino acids. Germline assignment: CDR1 MNHEY and CDR2 SVGAGI. The V and J ends lost 0 bases and 5 bases respectively, with 4 bases between them. CDR3 nucleotide sequence: TGTGCCAGCAGTTACTCCCGGGAGACCCAGTACTTC. Its protein product is CASSYSRETQYF.

The chain recombines TRBV25-1 with TRBJ1-2; D is uncertain. V shed 2 bases and J shed 2 bases, with 9 bases lying between them. This CDR3 spans 14 amino acids. Per the germline V gene, CDR1 is MGHDK and CDR2 is SYGVNS. The CDR3 bases are TGTGCCAGCAGTGAAGCGGGGAAAAACTATGGCTACACCTTC. It specifies CASSEAGKNYGYTF.

The chain's CDR3 is CSASGGTSGGAWETQYF. In DNA, the CDR3 is TGCAGTGCTAGTGGTGGGACTAGCGGGGGGGCATGGGAGACCCAGTACTTC. The genes are TRBV20-1 and TRBJ2-5; 16 positions agree with TRBD2. J gave up 5 bases and V 3 bases, and 9 bases lay outside the gene matches. The CDR3 extends over 17 amino acids. Per germline, CDR1 DFQATT and CDR2 SNEGSKA (reference sequence).

The chain employs TRBV7-9 and TRBJ1-3; possible D gene TRBD1, 5 bases. This CDR3 comprises 14 residues. The germline gives CDR1 SEHNR, CDR2 FQNEAQ (reference sequence). The ends were cut back, 5 bases at V and 4 bases at J, with 12 bases in the middle. CDR3 protein: CASSQGLRGNTIYF. The CDR3 bases are TGTGCCAGCAGCCAGGGACTTCGGGGAAACACCATATATTTT.

The V gene is TRBV4-3, the J gene TRBJ2-5; unclear D gene. V was clipped by 0 bases and J by 7 bases, with 9 bases between them. This CDR3 contains 13 residues. The V gene's germline CDR1 is LGHNA and CDR2 YSLEER. For the CDR3, the DNA is TGCGCCAGCAGCCAAGATCTCTTAGGGACCCAGTACTTC. Translated, it gives CASSQDLLGTQYF.

The chain links TRBV6-5 to TRBJ1-2, with TRBD1 identical over 7 bases. Germline V gene data show CDR1 as MNHEY and CDR2 as SVGAGI. The CDR3 consists of 14 residues. J gave up 5 bases and V 4 bases, and 7 bases lay outside the gene matches. The DNA of the CDR3 is TGTGCCAGCAGTTTCAGGGGGGAGGGGTATGGCTACACCTTC. This codes for CASSFRGEGYGYTF.

The rearrangement joins TRBV3-1 (or the pseudogene TRBV3-2) to TRBJ1-6, with 8 positions matching TRBD1. CDR3 length equals 13 residues. After removal of 5 bases from V and 7 bases from J, the junction contained 1 base not matched to a gene. Germline assignment: CDR1 LGHDT and CDR2 YNNKEL (reference sequence). CDR3 in amino acids: CASSGTGNSPLHF. The DNA of the CDR3 is TGTGCCAGCAGCGGGACAGGAAATTCACCCCTCCACTTT.

The V and J genes are TRBV4-1 and TRBJ2-6, with a possible D match to TRBD2 (5 bases). CDR1 and CDR2 from the germline V gene are MGHRA and YSYEKL. The CDR3 is 17 amino acids. The germline V and J ends were trimmed by 4 bases and 4 bases, with 17 bases remaining between them. The DNA for the CDR3 is TGCGCCAGCAGCCTTACGGACTCCTGGCAAGGGGCCAACGTCCTGACTTTC. Translated, it gives CASSLTDSWQGANVLTF.